This T cell receptor beta chain derives from a study of graft-versus-host responses after intestinal transplantation. Study-level background: Recipients underwent multivisceral, liver-intestinal, or isolated intestinal transplants.

Findings and limits, study-wide: With peak circulating GvH clone levels came an association with early post-transplant HvG declines. GvH clonotypes were identified within recipient marrow, with a subset emerging first in ileum or blood.

Germline V gene data show CDR1 as SGHVS and CDR2 as FQNEAQ. This CDR3 is 12 amino acids long. Trimming stripped 7 bases from V and 5 bases from J, with 11 bases between. Sequencing used immunoSEQ multiplex PCR; TCRdb keeps in-frame clones, though not all of them. This table has about 21,000 clones, about half appearing once. Responders that carried the CFSE label, around 200,000 of them, were plated with around 200,000 irradiated, violet-dye-labeled stimulator cells. This clonotype originated in a human patient who received an intestinal transplant. The rearrangement joins TRBV7-8 to TRBJ2-5; a possible D gene is TRBD1 (7 bases). Sequencing used alloreactive CD4+ T cells from a mixed lymphocyte reaction culture, obtained before intestinal transplant. The sample's subset: CFSE-low proliferating T cells sorted from roughly 6-day pre-transplant mixed lymphocyte reaction (GvH or HvG direction). The CDR3 sequence is CASTRGAETQYF. CDR3 DNA: TGTGCCAGCACCAGGGGGGCGGAGACCCAGTACTTC.